One and the same sample provided the 15 T cell receptor beta chains below, sequenced in a study of blood T cell repertoires in COVID-19. TCRdb's table, derived via immunoSEQ multiplex PCR, lists solely in-frame clones and lacks some. This sample has almost 55,000 clones, with 88% found just once. Source material: peripheral blood. These receptors were taken from a human donor in a cohort sampled during active COVID-19.

CDR3 sequence: CASSSPASGGIFIQYF. The CDR3 coding sequence is TGTGCCAGCAGCTCCCCAGCGTCAGGGGGTATTTTCATTCAGTACTTC. The chain joins TRBV5-5 to TRBJ2-4; TRBD1 agrees at 7 bases. V lost 3 bases to trimming and J lost 9 bases; unmatched junction nucleotides: 15. The germline V gene has CDR1 SGHKS and CDR2 YYEKEE (reference sequence). The CDR3 is 16 amino acids.

The V call is TRBV9, the J call TRBJ1-5; no reliable D call. The CDR3 is 12 residues long. Trimming cost V 1 base and J 9 bases, with 8 bases left between them. Germline V gene data show CDR1 as SGDLS and CDR2 as YYNGEE. The chain's CDR3 is CASSVLEGPQHF. The CDR3 coding sequence is TGTGCCAGCAGCGTACTGGAGGGGCCCCAGCATTTT.

The chain uses TRBV2 and TRBJ2-1; D is ambiguous. The CDR3 is made up of 12 amino acids. V was pared by 9 bases and J by 8 bases, with 14 bases between. Germline V lookup: CDR1 SNHLY, CDR2 FYNNEI. The CDR3 reads CASESAGDEQFF. The CDR3 nucleotides are TGTGCCAGTGAATCGGCAGGCGATGAGCAGTTCTTC.

This rearrangement joins TRBV9 to TRBJ2-5, with 11 bases aligning to TRBD2. The germline CDR1 and CDR2 sequences are SGDLS and YYNGEE. This CDR3 is built from 16 residues. Trimming removed 4 bases from V and 1 base from J; junction bases left unmatched: 6. CDR3 residues: CASSRIAGGTQETQYF. In DNA, the CDR3 is TGTGCCAGCAGCCGTATAGCGGGAGGGACCCAAGAGACCCAGTACTTC.

The V call is TRBV18, the J call TRBJ2-2; TRBD1 aligns across 11 bases. Germline V gene sequence: CDR1 KGHSH, CDR2 LQKENI. CDR3 length: 16 residues. V lost 4 bases, J lost 7 bases, and 8 bases stayed unmatched. For the CDR3, the DNA is TGTGCCAGCTCACTACCGGACAGGGGGCTCATCGGGGAGCTGTTTTTT. Translating gives CASSLPDRGLIGELFF.

This rearrangement joins TRBV3-1 (or the pseudogene TRBV3-2) to TRBJ2-1, with 11 bases lining up with TRBD2. Germline V CDR1 and CDR2: LGHDT, YNNKEL (reference sequence). This CDR3 comprises 18 residues. Germline trimming cut 3 bases from V and 7 bases from J; bases unmatched to any gene: 14. The CDR3 loop reads CASSHGGLAPSGGNEQFF. CDR3 coding DNA: TGTGCCAGCAGCCACGGAGGTTTGGCGCCTAGCGGGGGGAATGAGCAGTTCTTC.

The chain carries TRBV6-6 and TRBJ2-5; weak D call: TRBD1 (6 bases). V lost 2 bases, J lost 4 bases, and 8 bases lay in between. The CDR3 is made up of 13 amino acids. Per germline, CDR1 MNHNY and CDR2 SVGAGI (reference sequence). The CDR3 protein is CASSYVTGETQYF. In nucleotides, the CDR3 is TGTGCCAGCAGTTACGTGACAGGAGAGACCCAGTACTTC.

A word on this clone: It is unclear where the CDR3 begins or ends on the DNA, so no DNA is shown, and the CDR3 is as TCRdb lists it. The chain uses TRBV20-1 and TRBJ2-1; the D call TRBD2 from the table was never checked on the DNA. The germline V gene encodes CDR1 DFQATT and CDR2 SNEGSKA (reference sequence). The CDR3 is 14 residues long, ends included. The CDR3 here is CSASPSAVAGGAVF.

The chain combines TRBV5-5 with TRBJ2-7, with D possibly TRBD1 on 7 matching bases. The germline V gene has CDR1 SGHKS and CDR2 YYEKEE (reference sequence). Trimming pared 0 bases from V and 3 bases from J, leaving 13 bases between. The CDR3 is made up of 15 amino acids. The CDR3 DNA sequence: TGTGCCAGCAGCTTGGGACAGGGAGGCCTCTACGAGCAGTACTTC. Residues: CASSLGQGGLYEQYF. The full variable domain, completed using reference TRBV5-5 and TRBJ2-7, is DAGVTQSPTHLIKTRGQQVTLRCSPISGHKSVSWYQQVLGQGPQFIFQYYEKEERGRGNFPDRFSARQFPNYSSELNVNALLLGDSALYLCASSLGQGGLYEQYFGPGTRLTVT.

The chain uses TRBV5-1 and TRBJ2-3, with 9 positions matching TRBD2. The CDR3 extends over 15 amino acids. Unmatched junction bases numbered 3, after V lost 4 bases and J lost 0 bases. Germline CDR1 SGHRS, CDR2 YFSETQ. In DNA, the CDR3 is TGCGCCAGCAGCCTTAGCGGGGGTAGCACAGATACGCAGTATTTT. Translation gives CASSLSGGSTDTQYF.

The chain carries TRBV19 and TRBJ2-7, with a tentative D call TRBD1 (5 bases). The CDR3 is made up of 12 amino acids. Germline V lookup: CDR1 LNHDA, CDR2 SQIVND (reference sequence). Deletions cut 5 bases from V and 6 bases from J, with 11 bases between. The CDR3 bases are TGTGCCAGTAGTCGCCAGGGCCGCGAGCAGTACTTC. This encodes CASSRQGREQYF. Full variable domain (rest looked up from reference TRBV19 and TRBJ2-7): DGGITQSPKYLFRKEGQNVTLSCEQNLNHDAMYWYRQDPGQGLRLIYYSQIVNDFQKGDIAEGYSVSREKKESFPLTVTSAQKNPTAFYLCASSRQGREQYFGPGTRLTVT.

V gene TRBV29-1 combines with J gene TRBJ2-2; 9 bases match TRBD2. V lost 7 bases to trimming and J lost 6 bases; unmatched junction nucleotides: 9. CDR3 length: 14 amino acids. Germline-derived CDR1 and CDR2 are SQVTM and ANQGSEA. CDR3 DNA: TGCAGCGCCGGAGGCGGGGGGGTGGCCGGGGAGCTGTTTTTT. It encodes CSAGGGGVAGELFF.

This clone was detected only once. J is TRBJ2-1 and V is TRBV19; TRBD2 matches 10 bases. Losses at the gene ends were 2 bases for V and 10 bases for J; bases not matched to a gene: 8. Germline V CDR1 and CDR2: LNHDA, SQIVND (reference sequence). CDR3 length: 15 residues. The CDR3 sequence is CASSIRLAGATEQFF. In nucleotides, the CDR3 is TGTGCCAGTAGTATACGGCTAGCGGGAGCCACGGAGCAGTTCTTC.

This chain links TRBV6-5 with TRBJ2-7; no clear D gene. Looked up from germline, CDR1 is MNHEY and CDR2 is SVGAGI. The CDR3 consists of 15 residues. The V and J ends lost 2 bases and 1 base respectively, with 12 bases between them. The CDR3 sequence is CASSYAEQPSYEQYF. The DNA of the CDR3 is TGTGCCAGCAGTTACGCAGAACAGCCTTCCTACGAGCAGTACTTC.

The chain is built from TRBV21-1 and TRBJ2-7; no check of the table's D call, TRBD1, against the DNA was made. TRBV21-1 is labeled a pseudogene. The CDR3 covers 14 residues. The CDR3 nucleotides are TGTGCCAGCAGCCCAGGACAGGGGTCCCGCGAGCAGTACTTC. It codes for CASSPGQGSREQYF.